Reported below is one TCR beta chain. From germline, CDR1 is SGHAT and CDR2 FQNNGV. The CDR3 runs to 13 residues. The V end was cut by 1 base, the J end by 3 bases, with 4 bases between. This sample is drawn from a study of T cell changes during pregnancy in multiple sclerosis. Here immunoSEQ multiplex PCR was the method, and the copy in TCRdb shows in-frame clones only, minus some. The table lists about 51,000 clones, 93% of them singletons, with around 1.9% in the top ten. Material: peripheral blood, obtained in the second trimester of pregnancy. This receptor was taken from a female donor with multiple sclerosis, enrolled in a pregnancy study. The rearrangement links TRBV11-2 to TRBJ2-1; no clear D. The CDR3 region is CASSLVYYNEQFF. DNA for the CDR3: TGTGCCAGCAGCTTAGTGTACTACAATGAGCAGTTCTTC.